One and the same sample provided the 2 T cell receptor beta chains below, sequenced in a study of vaccination and CD4 T cells after COVID-19. The treatment: roughly ten-day PBMC culture with coronavirus spike peptide pools or control peptides (ViraFEST assay). The Oncomine TCR Beta short-read assay was applied to DNA of cultured CD4+ T cells. TCRdb reprocessed the PCR reads via MiXCR and lists one record per CDR3 protein. This sample has 25,000 or so distinct CDR3 sequences, with approximately 67% found just once. Antigen specificity for these receptors is unknown. The sample in question was CD4+ T cells from blood, cultured in vitro, obtained after SARS-CoV-2 vaccination. The origin of the receptors is a human donor who received a COVID-19 vaccine.

The genes are TRBV7-2 and TRBJ2-5; 14 positions match TRBD2. CDR3 length: 18 residues. The V and J ends lost 5 bases and 5 bases, in that order; junction bases with no gene match: 13. Germline values: CDR1 SGHTA, CDR2 FQGNSA. The CDR3 protein is CASSLDRLAGGLWETQYF. DNA for the CDR3: TGTGCCAGCAGCCTAGACAGACTAGCGGGGGGGCTCTGGGAGACCCAGTACTTC.

This clonotype occurred once. The J gene is TRBJ2-7, the V gene TRBV6-1; either TRBD1 or TRBD2 may fit D (5 bases each). V lost 1 base and J lost 4, with 14 bases in between. The CDR3 runs 15 residues. The germline CDR1 and CDR2 sequences are MNHNS and SASEGT. The DNA of the CDR3 is TGTGCCAGCAGTGAAGAGGGGACGGCTAGGTACGAGCAGTACTTC. It translates to CASSEEGTARYEQYF.